A single sample is the source of the 32 T cell receptor beta chains below, sequenced in a study of PD-1 blockade in classical Hodgkin lymphoma. TCRdb's table, derived via immunoSEQ multiplex PCR, lists solely in-frame clones and lacks some. The table lists around 20,000 clones, roughly 87% of them singletons. Regarding time point: newly diagnosed, previously untreated cHL patient sample. Thawed PBMCs underwent magnetic negative selection to yield purified CD4+ T cells. Sequenced material: CD4+ T cells from blood. Receptor source: a human donor with classical Hodgkin lymphoma.

The chain recombines TRBV19 with TRBJ2-5, with D possibly being TRBD1 (5 bases). The V gene lost 6 bases and the J gene lost 2 bases, with 19 bases spanning the gap. Germline CDR1 is LNHDA and CDR2 is SQIVND (reference sequence). This CDR3 has 16 residues. CDR3 amino acids: CASRGRTQLPQETQYF. The CDR3 nucleotides are TGTGCCAGTAGGGGTAGGACACAGCTACCACAAGAGACCCAGTACTTC.

The CDR3 region has the DNA TGTGCCAGCAGCGGGGTGATGGTGGGCTCCCAAGAGACCCAGTACTTC. Its translation is CASSGVMVGSQETQYF. J is TRBJ2-5 and V is TRBV28; weak D call: TRBD2 (5 bases). Trimming cost V 6 bases and J 1 base, with 18 bases left between them. The CDR3 is made up of 16 amino acids. Per the germline V gene, CDR1 is MDHEN and CDR2 is SYDVKM.

The V gene is TRBV6-1, the J gene TRBJ1-1, with 9 bases fitting TRBD1. The length of the CDR3 is 16 residues. Losses at the gene ends were 6 bases for V and 0 bases for J; bases not matched to a gene: 8. Per the germline V gene, CDR1 is MNHNS and CDR2 is SASEGT. Written as DNA, the CDR3 is TGTGCCAGCAGGGAACTAGGGACAGGGTTGAACACTGAAGCTTTCTTT. This translates into CASRELGTGLNTEAFF.

The CDR3 DNA reads TGTGCCAGCAGCGTAGGTGGCGGAGAATATGAGCAGTTCTTC. Translated, it gives CASSVGGGEYEQFF. The genes are TRBV9 and TRBJ2-1; D is undetermined. This CDR3 spans 14 amino acids. CDR1 and CDR2 from the germline V gene are SGDLS and YYNGEE. Trimming removed 0 bases from V and 8 bases from J, with 12 bases in between. The whole variable domain, remainder taken from reference TRBV9 and TRBJ2-1, is DSGVTQTPKHLITATGQRVTLRCSPRSGDLSVYWYQQSLDQGLQFLIQYYNGEERAKGNILERFSAQQFPDLHSELNLSSLELGDSALYFCASSVGGGEYEQFFGPGTRLTVL.

J is TRBJ1-6 and V is TRBV7-9, with D maybe TRBD1 (5 bases). CDR1 and CDR2 (germline): SEHNR, FQNEAQ (reference sequence). This CDR3 has 15 amino acids. Trimming shortened V by 1 base and J by 6 bases, and 10 bases separated the two germline ends. Written as DNA, the CDR3 is TGTGCCAGCAGCTTAGAGGGGACCCGTAATTCACCCCTCCACTTT. Protein product: CASSLEGTRNSPLHF.

The chain is built from TRBV13 and TRBJ1-2; 9 bases agree with TRBD1. The germline V gene has CDR1 PRHDT and CDR2 FYEKMQ (reference sequence). The V and J ends lost 5 bases and 8 bases, in that order; junction bases with no gene match: 21. The CDR3 is 18 residues long. The CDR3 DNA is TGTGCCAGCAGCAAAGGCCGGGACAGGGTTAGGGGCCGTATAGGCTACACCTTC. It translates to CASSKGRDRVRGRIGYTF.

V gene TRBV12-5 combines with J gene TRBJ1-5; 7 nucleotides agree with TRBD1. The CDR3 has 16 amino acids. V was pared by 5 bases and J by 0 bases, with 7 bases of the junction left unmatched. Germline V CDR1 and CDR2: LGHNT, FRNRAP. CDR3 sequence: CASGGQTGISNQPQHF. DNA of the CDR3: TGTGCTAGTGGTGGCCAGACAGGGATTAGCAATCAGCCCCAGCATTTT.

The chain couples TRBV2 to TRBJ2-1; the D gene is possibly TRBD1 (5 bases). V was shortened by 8 bases and J by 2 bases, with 10 bases between the two germline ends. This CDR3 contains 13 residues. The germline CDR1 and CDR2 sequences are SNHLY and FYNNEI. This CDR3 is CASVQATYNEQFF. CDR3 DNA: TGTGCCAGCGTACAGGCCACCTACAATGAGCAGTTCTTC.

The count of this clone is one. The chain recombines TRBV10-2 with TRBJ2-1; 7 nucleotides agree with TRBD2. Germline CDR1 and CDR2: WSHSY and SAAADI. V lost 3 bases to trimming and J lost 8 bases; unmatched junction nucleotides: 10. This CDR3 contains 15 residues. The CDR3 is CASSDRAGFRYEQFF. CDR3 bases: TGCGCCAGCAGTGATCGAGCGGGGTTTCGGTATGAGCAGTTCTTC.

The rearrangement uses TRBV6-1 and TRBJ1-1; possibly TRBD1 for D (5 bases). The CDR3 covers 12 residues. Trimming stripped 11 bases from V and 6 bases from J, with 16 bases between. Germline V gene sequence: CDR1 MNHNS, CDR2 SASEGT. CDR3 in amino acids: CAGGGGWAEAFF. Here the CDR3 DNA reads TGTGCCGGCGGTGGGGGATGGGCTGAAGCTTTCTTT.

The V call is TRBV7-2, the J call TRBJ2-4, with a weak D call TRBD2 (5 bases). The CDR3 totals 16 residues. The V gene's germline CDR1 is SGHTA and CDR2 FQGNSA. V lost 3 bases and J 0 bases, leaving 12 bases between the germline ends. CDR3 loop: CASSFQLVGAKNIQYF. CDR3 DNA sequence: TGTGCCAGCAGCTTCCAACTAGTCGGAGCCAAAAACATTCAGTACTTC. Full variable domain (rest looked up from reference TRBV7-2 and TRBJ2-4): GAGVSQSPSNKVTEKGKDVELRCDPISGHTALYWYRQSLGQGLEFLIYFQGNSAPDKSGLPSDRFSAERTGGSVSTLTIQRTQQEDSAVYLCASSFQLVGAKNIQYFGAGTRLSVL.

V is TRBV5-1 and J is TRBJ1-1; TRBD1 might be the D (5 bases). V was trimmed by 1 base and J by 4 bases, leaving 11 bases between them. Germline V CDR1 and CDR2: SGHRS, YFSETQ. There are 14 residues in the CDR3. This CDR3 reads CASSLTATGTEAFF. DNA for the CDR3: TGCGCCAGCAGCTTGACTGCCACAGGCACTGAAGCTTTCTTT.

The rearrangement joins TRBV2 to TRBJ2-1, with TRBD2 as a possible D gene (5 bases). V shed 4 bases and J shed 9 bases, with 22 bases lying between them. Germline V lookup: CDR1 SNHLY, CDR2 FYNNEI. The CDR3 extends over 16 amino acids. This chain's CDR3 is CASSVSVLRPRGEQFF. As DNA, the CDR3 is TGTGCCAGCAGTGTTAGCGTCCTACGACCCCGTGGTGAGCAGTTCTTC.

The count of this clone is one. The gene calls are TRBV10-3 and TRBJ2-1; 10 bases align to TRBD2. The trim removed 2 bases at V and 5 bases at J, leaving 12 bases unmatched. The germline CDR1 and CDR2 sequences are ENHRY and SYGVKD. The CDR3 is made up of 18 amino acids. CDR3 residues: CAISEPGVIAGGNNEQFF. The CDR3 DNA sequence: TGTGCCATCAGTGAGCCGGGGGTTATAGCGGGAGGAAACAATGAGCAGTTCTTC.

V is TRBV4-2 and J is TRBJ1-4, with 8 bases fitting TRBD1. The trim removed 2 bases at V and 2 bases at J, leaving 13 bases unmatched. The CDR3 is 19 amino acids. Per the germline V gene, CDR1 is LGHNA and CDR2 is YNFKEQ. This CDR3 reads CASSQNGQGGLRTNEKLFF. Written as DNA, the CDR3 is TGTGCCAGCAGCCAAAACGGACAGGGCGGGTTACGGACTAATGAAAAACTGTTTTTT.

The chain has TRBV9 and TRBJ1-2, with no clear D. Per germline, CDR1 SGDLS and CDR2 YYNGEE. The V end lost 6 bases, the J end lost 3 bases, and 15 bases lay between the germline ends. There are 14 residues in the CDR3. The CDR3 spells CASTISVRDYGYTF. The CDR3 DNA reads as TGTGCCAGCACTATTAGCGTCCGGGACTATGGCTACACCTTC.

This clone has only a few counts. The rearrangement uses TRBV4-1 and TRBJ2-7; D gene ambiguous. The V gene lost 1 base and the J gene lost 6 bases, with 4 bases spanning the gap. Looked up from germline, CDR1 is MGHRA and CDR2 is YSYEKL. CDR3 length equals 11 residues. The CDR3 DNA reads as TGCGCCAGCAGCCAAGCGGGCGAGCAGTACTTC. Translating gives CASSQAGEQYF.

This chain uses TRBV25-1 with TRBJ2-7; unclear D gene. Trimming took 11 bases from V and 4 from J, leaving 15 bases between them. The germline CDR1 and CDR2 sequences are MGHDK and SYGVNS. The CDR3 length is 12 residues. In nucleotides, the CDR3 is TGTGCCTTGAGAGCGCCCGGGTACGAGCAGTACTTC. The encoded protein is CALRAPGYEQYF.

The chain combines TRBV9 with TRBJ2-3; D gene unclear. The CDR3 consists of 14 residues. The germline gives CDR1 SGDLS, CDR2 YYNGEE. V was trimmed by 4 bases and J by 6 bases, leaving 15 bases between them. DNA for the CDR3: TGTGCCAGCAGCCCAGACACTGTTCGGGATACGCAGTATTTT. This sequence encodes CASSPDTVRDTQYF.

The chain links TRBV11-2 to TRBJ1-2; the D is unclear. Per the germline V gene, CDR1 is SGHAT and CDR2 is FQNNGV. The V end lost 3 bases, the J end lost 0 bases, and 14 bases lay between the germline ends. The CDR3 runs 16 residues. Here the CDR3 DNA reads TGTGCCAGCAGCTTCCGCGGCCCGTCCCCTAACTATGGCTACACCTTC. As protein: CASSFRGPSPNYGYTF.

The chain employs TRBV7-9 and TRBJ2-2; tentatively, D is TRBD2 (7 bases). The CDR3 sequence is 15 residues long. Germline-derived CDR1 and CDR2 are SEHNR and FQNEAQ (reference sequence). V was trimmed by 7 bases and J by 7 bases, leaving 19 bases between them. The chain's CDR3 is CASTSKGEGVGELFF. The CDR3 DNA reads TGTGCCAGCACCTCAAAAGGGGAGGGGGTCGGGGAGCTGTTTTTT. The full variable domain, in which reference TRBV7-9 and TRBJ2-2 provide the parts outside the CDR3, is DTGVSQNPRHKITKRGQNVTFRCDPISEHNRLYWYRQTLGQGPEFLTYFQNEAQLEKSRLLSDRFSAERPKGSFSTLEIQRTEQGDSAMYLCASTSKGEGVGELFFGEGSRLTVL.

The chain recombines TRBV7-2 with TRBJ2-3; perhaps TRBD2 as D (5 bases). The CDR3 has 16 residues. Germline CDR1 SGHTA, CDR2 FQGNSA. The V gene lost 0 bases and the J gene lost 6 bases, with 16 bases spanning the gap. CDR3 sequence reads: CASSLALAGIGDTQYF. Written as DNA, the CDR3 is TGTGCCAGCAGCTTAGCGCTCGCGGGCATTGGTGATACGCAGTATTTT.

The gene calls are TRBV5-4 and TRBJ1-3; the match to TRBD1 covers 7 bases. From germline, CDR1 is SGHNT and CDR2 YYREEE (reference sequence). J gave up 0 bases and V 4 bases, and 7 bases lay outside the gene matches. This CDR3 is 16 amino acids long. The CDR3 DNA reads TGTGCCAGCAGCGAAATCAGACAGGGCTCTGGAAACACCATATATTTT. It encodes CASSEIRQGSGNTIYF.

The V call is TRBV28, the J call TRBJ1-5; 9 nucleotides align to TRBD1. From germline, CDR1 is MDHEN and CDR2 SYDVKM. This CDR3 spans 16 amino acids. Trimming took 5 bases from V and 2 from J; bases not matched to a gene: 7. CDR3 DNA: TGTGCCAGCAGTCCCCAGACAGGGGGAGGCAATCAGCCCCAGCATTTT. Amino acid sequence: CASSPQTGGGNQPQHF. The full variable domain, completed using reference TRBV28 and TRBJ1-5, is DVKVTQSSRYLVKRTGEKVFLECVQDMDHENMFWYRQDPGLGLRLIYFSYDVKMKEKGDIPEGYSVSREKKERFSLILESASTNQTSMYLCASSPQTGGGNQPQHFGDGTRLSIL.

The chain joins TRBV29-1 to TRBJ1-1; D is perhaps TRBD1 (5 bases). Germline CDR1 reads SQVTM; CDR2 reads ANQGSEA. V was trimmed by 7 bases and J by 6 bases, leaving 18 bases between them. This CDR3 comprises 13 residues. The CDR3 here is CSAGRGGSPEAFF. CDR3 DNA: TGCAGCGCCGGACGGGGGGGGAGTCCTGAAGCTTTCTTT. Drawing the rest from reference TRBV29-1 and TRBJ1-1, the complete variable domain is SAVISQKPSRDICQRGTSLTIQCQVDSQVTMMFWYRQQPGQSLTLIATANQGSEATYESGFVIDKFPISRPNLTFSTLTVSNMSPEDSSIYLCSAGRGGSPEAFFGQGTRLTVV.

The V call is TRBV19, the J call TRBJ2-5; 11 nucleotides line up with TRBD1. Germline lookup yields CDR1 LNHDA and CDR2 SQIVND (reference sequence). The CDR3 has 16 amino acids. V was clipped by 5 bases and J by 4 bases; unmatched bases: 9. The CDR3 DNA follows: TGTGCCAGTAGTCTTCCCGGGACAGGGGGAAGAGAGACCCAGTACTTC. It translates to CASSLPGTGGRETQYF.

This chain joins TRBV7-2 and TRBJ1-5; a possible D gene is TRBD1 (6 bases). The CDR3 runs to 14 residues. The V end lost 5 bases, the J end lost 2 bases, and 10 bases lay between the germline ends. Germline V lookup: CDR1 SGHTA, CDR2 FQGNSA. This CDR3 reads CASSLRTGNQPQHF. The DNA of the CDR3 is TGTGCCAGCAGCCTCCGGACAGGCAATCAGCCCCAGCATTTT. Using reference TRBV7-2 and TRBJ1-5 for the parts outside the CDR3, the full variable domain is GAGVSQSPSNKVTEKGKDVELRCDPISGHTALYWYRQSLGQGLEFLIYFQGNSAPDKSGLPSDRFSAERTGGSVSTLTIQRTQQEDSAVYLCASSLRTGNQPQHFGDGTRLSIL.

The chain combines TRBV5-6 with TRBJ2-1; D may match TRBD1 or TRBD2 (5 bases each). The CDR3 covers 15 residues. The V and J ends lost 0 bases and 12 bases respectively, with 19 bases between them. Per germline, CDR1 SGHDT and CDR2 YYEEEE. The CDR3 DNA follows: TGTGCCAGCAGCTTGGCCCCATTGGGGGAACTAGGGCAGTTCTTC. Amino acids: CASSLAPLGELGQFF. The variable domain in full, completed from reference TRBV5-6 and TRBJ2-1, reads DAGVTQSPTHLIKTRGQQVTLRCSPKSGHDTVSWYQQALGQGPQFIFQYYEEEERQRGNFPDRFSGHQFPNYSSELNVNALLLGDSALYLCASSLAPLGELGQFFGPGTRLTVL.

The V call is TRBV14, the J call TRBJ1-6; TRBD1 aligns across 8 bases. With 2 bases clipped from V and 10 bases from J, the junction kept 7 bases outside the gene matches. The CDR3 extends over 15 amino acids. Germline CDR1 is SGHDN and CDR2 is FVKESK. The CDR3 DNA is TGTGCCAGCAGCCAACACAGGGGGTCGATGTCACCCCTCCACTTT. This encodes CASSQHRGSMSPLHF.

This clone has a single count. V gene TRBV7-9 combines with J gene TRBJ2-1, with D perhaps TRBD2 (6 bases). CDR3 length: 14 residues. The germline CDR1 and CDR2 sequences are SEHNR and FQNEAQ (reference sequence). Trimming cost V 2 bases and J 5 bases, with 10 bases left between them. CDR3 nucleotide sequence: TGTGCCAGCAGCTTATCGGAGGGCCACAATGAGCAGTTCTTC. As protein: CASSLSEGHNEQFF.

V usage is TRBV5-1 and J usage is TRBJ2-1; D is possibly TRBD1 (6 bases). Germline CDR1 SGHRS, CDR2 YFSETQ. V lost 0 bases to trimming and J lost 0 bases, with 13 bases between them. CDR3 length: 17 residues. The CDR3 DNA follows: TGCGCCAGCAGCTTGGGTCGAGGGGGTAGCTCCTACAATGAGCAGTTCTTC. Translating gives CASSLGRGGSSYNEQFF.

The rearrangement uses TRBV5-8 and TRBJ2-7; 7 bases fit TRBD1. The CDR3 length is 16 residues. V was clipped by 1 base and J by 3 bases; unmatched bases: 10. In germline, CDR1 is SGHTS, CDR2 YDEGEE. The CDR3 DNA sequence: TGTGCCAGCAGCTTGTGGCAAGGGGGACAGATCTACGAGCAGTACTTC. Translated: CASSLWQGGQIYEQYF.